The 32 T cell receptor beta chains presented below share a single source sample, sequenced in a study of T cell responses to AZD1222 COVID-19 vaccine. The repertoire was sequenced with immunoSEQ multiplex PCR; TCRdb's copy has only in-frame clones and lacks some. The data contain about 81,000 clones, under 95% of them singletons. The sample consisted of peripheral blood, taken on day 0 of AZD1222 vaccination. These receptors all come from an adult in good health.

This chain joins TRBV19 and TRBJ2-1, with D tentatively TRBD2 (6 bases). V was shortened by 3 bases and J by 6 bases, with 18 bases between the two germline ends. CDR3 size: 16 residues. Germline lookup yields CDR1 LNHDA and CDR2 SQIVND (reference sequence). CDR3 DNA: TGTGCCAGTAGTATTGTTCGCGGGACGTTCGGCAATGAGCAGTTCTTC. Translation: CASSIVRGTFGNEQFF.

In DNA form, the CDR3 reads TGTGCCAGCAGCTTTCGGGGAGGGGACGAGCAGTACTTC. Protein product: CASSFRGGDEQYF. This rearrangement joins TRBV5-8 to TRBJ2-7, with 7 bases aligning to TRBD2. J lost 5 bases, V lost 2 bases, and 4 bases had no gene match. This CDR3 is 13 amino acids long. Germline V gene lookup returns CDR1 SGHTS and CDR2 YDEGEE.

This chain uses TRBV4-1 with TRBJ2-5; 13 bases agree with TRBD2. Germline trimming cut 1 base from V and 2 bases from J; bases unmatched to any gene: 4. Germline V gene data show CDR1 as MGHRA and CDR2 as YSYEKL. The CDR3 covers 17 residues. The CDR3 loop reads CASSQGLAGGGQETQYF. The CDR3 DNA sequence: TGCGCCAGCAGCCAAGGACTAGCGGGAGGAGGACAAGAGACCCAGTACTTC.

The gene calls are TRBV19 and TRBJ1-5, with 12 positions matching TRBD1. The CDR3 is 17 amino acids. The J segment lost 6 bases and the V segment lost 7 bases, leaving 13 bases of the junction unmatched. Germline assignment: CDR1 LNHDA and CDR2 SQIVND (reference sequence). The CDR3 coding sequence is TGTGCCAGTACTAATACCGCCGGGACAGGGGGCAGTCAGCCCCAGCATTTT. It translates to CASTNTAGTGGSQPQHF.

The V and J genes are TRBV3-1 (or the pseudogene TRBV3-2) and TRBJ1-4; unclear D gene. The CDR3 runs 15 residues. V was cut by 5 bases and J by 4 bases, with 14 bases left in between. Germline CDR1 reads LGHDT; CDR2 reads YNNKEL (reference sequence). CDR3 protein: CASSDRTAGNEKLFF. In DNA, the CDR3 is TGTGCCAGCAGCGATCGGACGGCCGGTAATGAAAAACTGTTTTTT.

The chain employs TRBV15 and TRBJ2-5; D is ambiguous. This CDR3 region has 15 residues. The germline CDR1 and CDR2 sequences are LNHNV and YYDKDF (reference sequence). V shed 0 bases and J shed 1 base, with 9 bases lying between them. The CDR3 spells CATSRDNQIQETQYF. In DNA form, the CDR3 reads TGTGCCACCAGCAGAGACAACCAGATCCAAGAGACCCAGTACTTC.

The CDR3 DNA follows: TGTGCCAGCAGCTGGGGACAGGGCAACTATGGCTACACCTTC. Residues: CASSWGQGNYGYTF. The V and J genes are TRBV7-9 and TRBJ1-2; 9 positions match TRBD1. V lost 4 bases and J lost 2; bases outside the gene matches: 2. Looked up from germline, CDR1 is SEHNR and CDR2 is FQNEAQ (reference sequence). The CDR3 is 14 residues long. Full variable domain (outside the CDR3, taken from reference TRBV7-9 and TRBJ1-2): DTGVSQNPRHKITKRGQNVTFRCDPISEHNRLYWYRQTLGQGPEFLTYFQNEAQLEKSRLLSDRFSAERPKGSFSTLEIQRTEQGDSAMYLCASSWGQGNYGYTFGSGTRLTVV.

The DNA for the CDR3 is TGTGCCAGCAGCTTGTCCTTAGCGGGAGGGGGTACGCAGTATTTT. Translation gives CASSLSLAGGGTQYF. This chain links TRBV5-8 with TRBJ2-3, with TRBD2 matching over 11 bases. With 1 base clipped from V and 8 bases from J, the junction kept 6 bases outside the gene matches. Looked up from germline, CDR1 is SGHTS and CDR2 is YDEGEE. This CDR3 is built from 15 residues.

The chain couples TRBV10-3 to TRBJ1-6; weak D call: TRBD1 (6 bases). Germline assignment: CDR1 ENHRY and CDR2 SYGVKD. The CDR3 runs to 14 residues. The V gene lost 5 bases and the J gene lost 6 bases, with 11 bases spanning the gap. The CDR3 DNA follows: TGTGCCATCAGTCTCGGGGGCGGTAATTCACCCCTCCACTTT. This encodes CAISLGGGNSPLHF.

This clone appeared a single time. The chain couples TRBV27 to TRBJ2-7; maybe TRBD2 (6 bases). The V and J ends lost 2 bases and 4 bases respectively, with 21 bases between them. The CDR3 extends over 17 amino acids. Germline lookup yields CDR1 MNHEY and CDR2 SMNVEV (reference sequence). The CDR3 DNA reads TGTGCCAGCAGTTTACGTACTTCGGGAGCTTTCCCGTACGAGCAGTACTTC. This sequence encodes CASSLRTSGAFPYEQYF.

The gene calls are TRBV5-1 and TRBJ1-4; perhaps TRBD1 as D (5 bases). Germline CDR1 reads SGHRS; CDR2 reads YFSETQ. V lost 0 bases and J lost 8, with 14 bases in between. The CDR3 is 15 amino acids. Written as DNA, the CDR3 is TGCGCCAGCAGCTTGGATCGGGGGTTGGGCGAAAAACTGTTTTTT. It is translated as CASSLDRGLGEKLFF.

J is TRBJ2-7 and V is TRBV5-4; no clear D. Trimming shortened V by 3 bases and J by 7 bases, and 8 bases separated the two germline ends. Per germline, CDR1 SGHNT and CDR2 YYREEE (reference sequence). The CDR3 extends over 11 amino acids. This CDR3 reads CASSSTWEQYF. The CDR3 nucleotides are TGTGCCAGCAGCTCCACGTGGGAGCAGTACTTC.

The rearrangement links TRBV10-1 to TRBJ1-1; D is ambiguous. CDR3 length: 10 amino acids. The germline V gene has CDR1 WNHNN and CDR2 SYGVQD (reference sequence). Trimming pared 9 bases from V and 1 base from J, leaving 3 bases between. CDR3 residues: CASGNTEAFF. CDR3 coding DNA: TGCGCCAGTGGGAACACTGAAGCTTTCTTT.

This chain's CDR3 is CASSPPLDRLSNQPQHF. The CDR3 DNA reads as TGTGCCAGCAGCCCACCCTTGGACAGGTTAAGCAATCAGCCCCAGCATTTT. V usage is TRBV7-8 and J usage is TRBJ1-5; TRBD1 matches at 7 bases. Germline-derived CDR1 and CDR2 are SGHVS and FQNEAQ. V lost 5 bases to trimming and J lost 1 base; unmatched junction nucleotides: 11. The CDR3 is 17 amino acids.

This clone has more than one count but fewer than ten. The V gene is TRBV6-2 or TRBV6-3, the J gene TRBJ2-1; TRBD2 matches 8 bases. With V trimmed by 5 bases and J by 8 bases, 11 bases remained unmatched. The CDR3 is made up of 15 amino acids. In germline, CDR1 is MNHEY, CDR2 SVGEGT. The DNA for the CDR3 is TGTGCCAGCAGTGTTAGCGGGAACTCCGGCGATGAGCAGTTCTTC. Its translation: CASSVSGNSGDEQFF.

This chain uses TRBV28 with TRBJ2-3, with 13 bases matching TRBD2. The germline gives CDR1 MDHEN, CDR2 SYDVKM. The V segment lost 3 bases and the J segment 2 bases; nucleotides outside the gene matches: 5. The CDR3 runs 17 residues. The CDR3 region has the DNA TGTGCCAGCAGTTTTTTGACTAGCGGGAGGTCCACAGATACGCAGTATTTT. Translation: CASSFLTSGRSTDTQYF.

A single count supports this clone. The chain carries TRBV11-2 and TRBJ1-1; TRBD1 aligns across 11 bases. V trimming: 4 bases; J trimming: 7 bases; junction bases outside the gene matches: 8. The CDR3 spans 15 residues. Germline V gives CDR1 SGHAT, CDR2 FQNNGV. The CDR3 loop is CASSYWTGGRIEAFF. The CDR3 DNA reads as TGTGCCAGCAGCTACTGGACAGGGGGCAGGATTGAAGCTTTCTTT.

The chain is built from TRBV7-8 and TRBJ2-1, with 9 bases matching TRBD2. The CDR3 runs to 18 residues. With V trimmed by 1 base and J by 8 bases, 15 bases remained unmatched. CDR1 and CDR2 from the germline V gene are SGHVS and FQNEAQ. The CDR3 region is CASSLGLLAGGPGDEQFF. CDR3 bases: TGTGCCAGCAGCTTAGGGTTGCTCGCGGGAGGGCCGGGGGATGAGCAGTTCTTC.

J is TRBJ2-3 and V is TRBV9; 7 bases agree with TRBD2. CDR1 and CDR2 (germline): SGDLS, YYNGEE. The junction had 13 bases not matched to a gene; V was cut back by 4 bases and J by 2 bases. The CDR3 loop spans 17 amino acids. The CDR3 loop is CASSPSGGSGFTDTQYF. DNA of the CDR3: TGTGCCAGCAGCCCTAGTGGCGGGAGCGGTTTCACAGATACGCAGTATTTT.

The V and J genes are TRBV7-2 and TRBJ2-7, with no clear D. The CDR3 loop spans 15 amino acids. V was trimmed by 2 bases and J by 3 bases, leaving 14 bases between them. From germline, CDR1 is SGHTA and CDR2 FQGNSA. The CDR3 here is CASSLLTSMVYEQYF. CDR3 DNA sequence: TGTGCCAGCAGCTTACTGACCAGTATGGTCTACGAGCAGTACTTC.

The rearrangement links TRBV2 to TRBJ2-3; D is perhaps TRBD2 (5 bases). There are 16 residues in the CDR3. V was trimmed by 2 bases and J by 3 bases, leaving 15 bases between them. CDR1 and CDR2 from the germline V gene are SNHLY and FYNNEI. The DNA for the CDR3 is TGTGCCAGCAGTGAAATTACGGGATTGACAACAGATACGCAGTATTTT. It is translated as CASSEITGLTTDTQYF.

The chain joins TRBV6-5 to TRBJ2-2; a possible D gene is TRBD1 (5 bases). Germline CDR1 MNHEY, CDR2 SVGAGI. The CDR3 extends over 14 amino acids. Trimming shortened V by 6 bases and J by 4 bases, and 12 bases separated the two germline ends. For the CDR3, the DNA is TGTGCCAGCAGACGGCAGGGTAGCACCGGGGAGCTGTTTTTT. Protein product: CASRRQGSTGELFF.

The chain employs TRBV5-5 and TRBJ2-1; 7 bases align to TRBD2. With 5 bases clipped from V and 13 bases from J, the junction kept 15 bases outside the gene matches. CDR1 is SGHKS, CDR2 YYEKEE, per germline (reference sequence). The CDR3 consists of 14 residues. The CDR3 reads CASSISGTTVKQFF. The CDR3 DNA follows: TGTGCCAGCAGTATTTCCGGGACTACCGTAAAACAGTTCTTC.

V usage is TRBV2 and J usage is TRBJ1-2; 7 bases are a match to TRBD1. In germline, CDR1 is SNHLY, CDR2 FYNNEI. The V and J ends lost 6 bases and 7 bases, in that order; junction bases with no gene match: 5. This CDR3 contains 12 residues. CDR3 sequence (DNA): TGTGCCAGCAGGCCGAACAGGGGTGGCTACACCTTC. This sequence encodes CASRPNRGGYTF.

The chain joins TRBV10-3 to TRBJ2-7; TRBD2 matches at 8 bases. This CDR3 has 15 amino acids. Germline CDR1 is ENHRY and CDR2 is SYGVKD. With V trimmed by 4 bases and J by 2 bases, 7 bases remained unmatched. This chain's CDR3 is CAISGTGTRPYEQYF. For the CDR3, the DNA is TGTGCCATCAGTGGAACCGGGACTAGACCCTACGAGCAGTACTTC.

This clone has only one observation. J is TRBJ2-1 and V is TRBV7-8; possibly TRBD1 for D (5 bases). Trimming took 2 bases from V and 4 from J, leaving 12 bases between them. The CDR3 consists of 15 residues. The germline gives CDR1 SGHVS, CDR2 FQNEAQ. The CDR3 nucleotides are TGTGCCAGCAGCTTACGGCAGGGTGGGTACAATGAGCAGTTCTTC. As protein: CASSLRQGGYNEQFF.

This chain links TRBV19 with TRBJ1-2; 8 positions match TRBD1. CDR1 is LNHDA and CDR2 is SQIVND in the germline V gene (reference sequence). After removal of 3 bases from V and 5 bases from J, the junction contained 11 bases not matched to a gene. The CDR3 length is 16 residues. The CDR3 region is CASSIGTGLALYGYTF. The CDR3 coding sequence is TGTGCCAGTAGTATCGGGACAGGTCTTGCTTTGTATGGCTACACCTTC. Variable domain in full (rest from reference TRBV19 and TRBJ1-2): DGGITQSPKYLFRKEGQNVTLSCEQNLNHDAMYWYRQDPGQGLRLIYYSQIVNDFQKGDIAEGYSVSREKKESFPLTVTSAQKNPTAFYLCASSIGTGLALYGYTFGSGTRLTVV.

CDR3 DNA sequence: TGTGCCAGCAGCCCCCTGCCGGGACAACCACGGGGAAATGAGCAGTTCTTC. Residues: CASSPLPGQPRGNEQFF. The V gene is TRBV28, the J gene TRBJ2-1, with D perhaps TRBD1 (6 bases). The V gene's germline CDR1 is MDHEN and CDR2 SYDVKM. The CDR3 is made up of 17 amino acids. V was shortened by 6 bases and J by 7 bases, with 25 bases between the two germline ends.

V is TRBV11-1 and J is TRBJ2-5, with D tentatively TRBD2 (6 bases). The CDR3 has 14 amino acids. Germline lookup yields CDR1 SGHAT and CDR2 FQDESV (reference sequence). V dropped 4 bases and J dropped 5 bases, with 14 bases sitting between them. CDR3 sequence reads: CASSSWTNTETQYF. The CDR3 region has the DNA TGTGCCAGCAGCTCTTGGACTAATACGGAGACCCAGTACTTC.

The V gene is TRBV7-9, the J gene TRBJ1-1, with D hard to call. There are 16 residues in the CDR3. Germline V lookup: CDR1 SEHNR, CDR2 FQNEAQ (reference sequence). Trimming left V 5 bases short and J 3 bases short, with 19 bases between. The CDR3 is CASSPPLPGLDTEAFF. The CDR3 nucleotides read TGTGCCAGCAGCCCCCCCCTACCGGGGTTGGACACTGAAGCTTTCTTT. The full variable domain, its missing parts supplied by reference TRBV7-9 and TRBJ1-1, is DTGVSQNPRHKITKRGQNVTFRCDPISEHNRLYWYRQTLGQGPEFLTYFQNEAQLEKSRLLSDRFSAERPKGSFSTLEIQRTEQGDSAMYLCASSPPLPGLDTEAFFGQGTRLTVV.

The rearrangement joins TRBV2 to TRBJ2-7, with D tentatively TRBD1 (5 bases). This CDR3 is 12 amino acids long. Germline V gene sequence: CDR1 SNHLY, CDR2 FYNNEI. Trimming took 8 bases from V and 1 from J, leaving 9 bases between them. The CDR3 DNA is TGTGCCAGCGCCAGGGTTTCCTACGAGCAGTACTTC. This gives the protein CASARVSYEQYF.

The V and J genes are TRBV28 and TRBJ1-5, with 9 bases matching TRBD1. Unmatched junction bases numbered 9, after V lost 8 bases and J lost 7 bases. Germline values: CDR1 MDHEN, CDR2 SYDVKM. The CDR3 totals 14 residues. For the CDR3, the DNA is TGTGCCAGCCAGACACAGGGGGCGCTCCAGCCCCAGCATTTT. Translated: CASQTQGALQPQHF.